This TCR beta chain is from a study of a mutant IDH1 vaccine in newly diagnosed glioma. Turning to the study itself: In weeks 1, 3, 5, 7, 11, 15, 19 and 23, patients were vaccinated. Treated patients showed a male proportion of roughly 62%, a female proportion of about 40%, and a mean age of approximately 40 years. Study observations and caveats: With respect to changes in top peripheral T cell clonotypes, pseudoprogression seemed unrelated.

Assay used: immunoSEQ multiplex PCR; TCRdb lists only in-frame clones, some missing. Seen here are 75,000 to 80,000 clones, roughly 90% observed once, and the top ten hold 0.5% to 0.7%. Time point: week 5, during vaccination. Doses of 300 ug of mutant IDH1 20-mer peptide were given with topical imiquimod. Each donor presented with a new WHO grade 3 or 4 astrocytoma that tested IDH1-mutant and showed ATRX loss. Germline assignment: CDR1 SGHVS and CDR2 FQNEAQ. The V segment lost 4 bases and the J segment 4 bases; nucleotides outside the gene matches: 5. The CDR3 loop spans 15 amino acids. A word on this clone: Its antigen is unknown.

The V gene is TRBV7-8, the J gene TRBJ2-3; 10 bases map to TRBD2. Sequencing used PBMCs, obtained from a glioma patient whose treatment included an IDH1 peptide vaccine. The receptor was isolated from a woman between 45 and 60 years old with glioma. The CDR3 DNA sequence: TGTGCCAGCAGCTCGGGACTAGCGATGGCAGATACGCAGTATTTT. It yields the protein CASSSGLAMADTQYF.